The present TCR beta chain was sequenced within a study of regulatory T cells in long-lasting Graves disease. Overall study context: Those Graves' patients who were newly diagnosed had been on antithyroid drugs under 3 months.

To make TCR beta libraries, researchers used iRepertoire HTBI primers and Arm-PCR of CDR3 regions. In the original analysis: The samples included approximately 62 TRBV and more than 12 TRBJ segments. TCRdb passed the multiplex PCR reads through MiXCR, listing each CDR3 protein once. The V and J calls and clone size come from TCRdb's table, not from the authors' own analysis. The sample lists fewer than 550,000 distinct CDR3 sequences, less than 20% occurring once. The time point: newly diagnosed GD, antithyroid drugs for less than 3 months. RNA extracted from PBMCs served as the sequencing template. Germline V gene lookup returns CDR1 MNHNS and CDR2 SASEGT. V gave up 6 bases and J gave up 0 bases; unmatched junction bases: 8. The CDR3 runs to 15 residues. This clonotype was recorded a few times. These data also featured in a second study, about T cells in Graves' hyperthyroidism and ophthalmopathy. From that study: Expanded thyroid clonotypes (above 0.001) were mostly also found in blood.

The J gene is TRBJ2-7, the V gene TRBV6-1, with 7 bases aligning to TRBD1. The receptor was isolated from a woman between 18 and 29 years old with Graves disease. The sequencing used peripheral blood mononuclear cells (PBMCs), collected at new diagnosis, from a patient treated with antithyroid drugs. The CDR3 here is CASRSDRVYSYEQYF. CDR3 nucleotide sequence: TGTGCCAGCAGGTCCGACAGGGTATACTCCTACGAGCAGTACTTC.